Detailed here is one T cell receptor beta chain. Its antigen is as yet unknown. Healthy HIV-negative adults with no recent acute infections or vaccinations were recruited as donors. Sequencing was performed with immunoSEQ multiplex PCR; in TCRdb, only in-frame clones are kept and a portion is missing. The sample contains about 2,500,000 clones, approximately 94% of which appear only once. These data belong to a study of shared clonotypes between healthy human individuals. Study-level background: Sampling drew on donors who were a couple of women and a few men aged 18 to 49.

General study results and limits: Larger estimated richness was generally recorded for naive subsets relative to memory subsets.

The sample comprised naive CD4+ T cells sorted from blood. Subset described: CD45RA+ positively selected. The receptor comes from a man younger than 30 in good health.

Written as DNA, the CDR3 is TGTGCCAGCAGTGGAGGGATGCACGAGCAGTACTTC. Its protein is CASSGGMHEQYF. The chain joins TRBV6-1 to TRBJ2-7; possible D gene TRBD2, 5 bases. The CDR3 spans 12 residues. CDR1 and CDR2 (germline): MNHNS, SASEGT. Trimming took 4 bases from V and 5 from J, leaving 9 bases between them.